This TCR beta chain was retrieved from a study of cytomegalovirus exposure and HLA in healthy donors. Study outcomes and limitations: Donor immune exposure was known only as CMV serostatus. In a later analysis, parvovirus B19, influenza, CMV and Epstein-Barr virus appeared linked to several top co-occurrence clusters.

Primers: 60 Vbeta forward and 13 Jbeta reverse. Original analysis: An analysis that came later counted roughly 87 million unique TCR beta chains, approximately 11 million shared. Produced via immunoSEQ multiplex PCR; TCRdb's table is partial and in-frame only. V and J calls and clone size are those listed in that table; D and trimming were worked out from the DNA. Altogether about 200,000 clones are present, over 65% being singletons, with the ten largest covering about 0.1%. About this clone itself: Its target is not known.

The CDR3 runs to 16 residues. Trimming removed 0 bases from V and 4 bases from J; junction bases left unmatched: 9. Per the germline V gene, CDR1 is LNHNV and CDR2 is YYDKDF (reference sequence). The source is a boy younger than 10 in good health and CMV-seronegative. The sequencing sample was made of PBMCs. The chain is built from TRBV15 and TRBJ2-7, with 7 bases matching TRBD1. The DNA of the CDR3 is TGTGCCACCAGCAGAGAAGGCCCAGGGGGAAGGTACGAGCAGTACTTC. Protein product: CATSREGPGGRYEQYF.